This T cell receptor (beta chain) came from a study of shared clonotypes between healthy human individuals. V lost 5 bases, J lost 3 bases, and 8 bases stayed unmatched. Germline CDR1 reads SEHNR; CDR2 reads FQNEAQ (reference sequence). CDR3 length: 15 residues. Profiled with immunoSEQ multiplex PCR; TCRdb holds only in-frame clones, not every one. The sample shows 1.5 million to 1.9 million clones, around 98% of them seen only once. The chain uses TRBV7-9 and TRBJ2-7, with 9 bases fitting TRBD1. The sequence was collected from a man aged 25-45 years in good health. Sample: naive CD4+ T cells sorted from blood. Stated subset: CD45RA+ positively selected. The chain's CDR3 is CASSKQGAMGYEQYF. As DNA, the CDR3 is TGTGCCAGCAGCAAACAGGGGGCGATGGGCTACGAGCAGTACTTC.